The 30 T cell receptor beta chains listed next were all sequenced from one sample in a study of identifying expanded T cells in peripheral blood. Clones were sequenced by immunoSEQ multiplex PCR, and TCRdb holds only the in-frame ones, with some missing. The sample records tens of thousands of clones, 89% being singletons. Sequences were obtained from blood. The receptors shown here come from a person between 18 and 70 years old in good health.

The CDR3 protein is CASSLGDRGYEQYF. CDR3 coding DNA: TGTGCCAGCAGTTTAGGGGACAGGGGCTACGAGCAGTACTTC. V gene TRBV27 combines with J gene TRBJ2-7; 10 bases agree with TRBD1. J was trimmed by 3 bases and V by 2 bases; bases with no gene match: 1. This CDR3 comprises 14 residues. The V gene's germline CDR1 is MNHEY and CDR2 SMNVEV (reference sequence).

This clone was seen more than once but under ten times. The chain carries TRBV5-6 and TRBJ2-5; D possibly corresponds to TRBD1 (5 bases). V gave up 4 bases and J gave up 1 base, with 11 bases separating them. CDR3 length equals 14 residues. Germline lookup yields CDR1 SGHDT and CDR2 YYEEEE. CDR3 in DNA: TGTGCCAGCAGCGCGCAGGGCCCCCAAGAGACCCAGTACTTC. Its protein product is CASSAQGPQETQYF.

This clone has a single count. The chain couples TRBV7-2 to TRBJ1-1; TRBD1 aligns across 7 bases. The CDR3 sequence is 14 residues long. V gave up 8 bases and J gave up 1 base; unmatched junction bases: 7. The germline gives CDR1 SGHTA, CDR2 FQGNSA. DNA for the CDR3: TGTGCCAGCGGAACGGGACAGACGAACACTGAAGCTTTCTTT. This codes for CASGTGQTNTEAFF.

This chain uses TRBV10-3 with TRBJ2-3, with unresolved D. The V gene's germline CDR1 is ENHRY and CDR2 SYGVKD. The CDR3 contains 14 residues. Trimming cost V 8 bases and J 2 bases, with 14 bases left between them. The DNA for the CDR3 is TGTGCCATCGGTTCTCCCAGGACCACAGATACGCAGTATTTT. It encodes CAIGSPRTTDTQYF.

The chain uses TRBV7-2 and TRBJ1-5; a possible D gene is TRBD1 (5 bases). The CDR3 consists of 14 residues. V was shortened by 2 bases and J by 3 bases, with 8 bases between the two germline ends. From germline, CDR1 is SGHTA and CDR2 FQGNSA. DNA of the CDR3: TGTGCCAGCAGCTTACAGGGCTACAATCAGCCCCAGCATTTT. As protein: CASSLQGYNQPQHF.

This chain joins TRBV10-3 and TRBJ1-1, with D possibly matching TRBD1 (5 bases). The CDR3 runs 13 residues. With 9 bases removed from V and 3 bases from J, the gap between germline ends came to 14 bases. Germline V lookup: CDR1 ENHRY, CDR2 SYGVKD. CDR3 protein: CAIGAGQDTEAFF. In DNA form, the CDR3 reads TGTGCCATAGGGGCAGGGCAGGACACTGAAGCTTTCTTT.

The CDR3 region is CASSQGGGSYNEQFF. The CDR3 region has the DNA TGCGCCAGCAGCCAAGGTGGGGGGTCCTACAATGAGCAGTTCTTC. This sequence joins TRBV4-3 and TRBJ2-1, with D possibly matching TRBD2 (6 bases). The germline V gene encodes CDR1 LGHNA and CDR2 YSLEER. The length of the CDR3 is 15 residues. V was pared by 1 base and J by 1 base, with 8 bases between.

CDR3 DNA sequence: TGTGCCAGTAGTACGACAGGGGGGCGGCCCCAGCATTTT. It is translated as CASSTTGGRPQHF. The rearrangement joins TRBV19 to TRBJ1-5; 9 nucleotides align to TRBD1. Germline CDR1 is LNHDA and CDR2 is SQIVND (reference sequence). Trimming took 4 bases from V and 9 from J; bases not matched to a gene: 4. CDR3 length equals 13 residues.

The chain uses TRBV28 and TRBJ1-3, with D possibly matching TRBD1 (6 bases). V was pared by 6 bases and J by 4 bases, with 19 bases between. CDR3 length: 16 amino acids. Germline CDR1 reads MDHEN; CDR2 reads SYDVKM. The CDR3 is CASSRPPGAGGNTIYF. The CDR3 DNA is TGTGCCAGCAGCCGACCTCCGGGGGCTGGGGGAAACACCATATATTTT. Full variable domain (rest looked up from reference TRBV28 and TRBJ1-3): DVKVTQSSRYLVKRTGEKVFLECVQDMDHENMFWYRQDPGLGLRLIYFSYDVKMKEKGDIPEGYSVSREKKERFSLILESASTNQTSMYLCASSRPPGAGGNTIYFGEGSWLTVV.

The CDR3 nucleotides are TGTGCCAGCACCCGAATAGGAGTTCAGACGATTGAAGCTTTCTTT. This sequence encodes CASTRIGVQTIEAFF. The genes are TRBV6-1 and TRBJ1-1; D remains unclear. There are 15 residues in the CDR3. V lost 7 bases to trimming and J lost 7 bases, with 22 bases between them. Looked up from germline, CDR1 is MNHNS and CDR2 is SASEGT.

DNA for the CDR3: TGTGCCAGCAGCGGAGAGGTGTCTAGCGGGAAAGGAGGCAATGAGCAGTTCTTC. It codes for CASSGEVSSGKGGNEQFF. The genes are TRBV9 and TRBJ2-1, with 9 bases fitting TRBD2. CDR1 and CDR2 from the germline V gene are SGDLS and YYNGEE. The CDR3 contains 18 residues. Unmatched junction bases numbered 16, after V lost 3 bases and J lost 6 bases.

DNA of the CDR3: TGTGCCAGCAGTGAAGGCTCGGTAGCGGGAGCGGGAGAGACCCAGTACTTC. It codes for CASSEGSVAGAGETQYF. V usage is TRBV6-1 and J usage is TRBJ2-5, with 9 bases identical to TRBD2. V was clipped by 1 base and J by 4 bases; unmatched bases: 10. CDR3 length: 17 amino acids. Germline V gene lookup returns CDR1 MNHNS and CDR2 SASEGT.

The gene calls are TRBV7-8 and TRBJ1-1; D is ambiguous. The V end lost 5 bases, the J end lost 1 base, and 14 bases lay between the germline ends. CDR3 length: 15 residues. In germline, CDR1 is SGHVS, CDR2 FQNEAQ. CDR3 in DNA: TGTGCCAGCAGCCAAGTAGATTCCAGGAACACTGAAGCTTTCTTT. It is translated as CASSQVDSRNTEAFF.

The chain couples TRBV4-3 to TRBJ2-5; D is unresolved. The CDR3 totals 17 residues. Germline CDR1 LGHNA, CDR2 YSLEER. V was pared by 0 bases and J by 4 bases, with 18 bases between. CDR3 DNA: TGCGCCAGCAGCCAAGATCCCAGGACCTCGACGGGAGAGACCCAGTACTTC. Its translation: CASSQDPRTSTGETQYF.

This clone has a single count. The V call is TRBV5-8, the J call TRBJ2-3, with D unclear. The germline V gene has CDR1 SGHTS and CDR2 YDEGEE. The CDR3 covers 17 residues. Deletions cut 1 base from V and 4 bases from J, with 19 bases between. The CDR3 nucleotides read TGTGCCAGCAGCTTGATTTTTTCGCTCCAATCCCCAGATACGCAGTATTTT. Protein sequence: CASSLIFSLQSPDTQYF. The full variable domain, completed using reference TRBV5-8 and TRBJ2-3, is EAGVTQSPTHLIKTRGQQATLRCSPISGHTSVYWYQQALGLGLQFLLWYDEGEERNRGNFPPRFSGRQFPNYSSELNVNALELEDSALYLCASSLIFSLQSPDTQYFGPGTRLTVL.

The chain links TRBV7-2 to TRBJ2-2; no reliable D call. This CDR3 contains 13 residues. The V gene lost 1 base and the J gene lost 6 bases, with 6 bases spanning the gap. CDR1 is SGHTA and CDR2 is FQGNSA in the germline V gene. CDR3 protein: CASSLEVAGELFF. In DNA, the CDR3 is TGTGCCAGCAGCTTAGAGGTTGCCGGGGAGCTGTTTTTT.

The chain uses TRBV10-3 and TRBJ2-3; TRBD1 aligns across 7 bases. Per germline, CDR1 ENHRY and CDR2 SYGVKD. There are 14 residues in the CDR3. V trimming: 5 bases; J trimming: 0 bases; junction bases outside the gene matches: 2. The CDR3 here is CAISRQGSTDTQYF. Written as DNA, the CDR3 is TGTGCCATCAGTCGACAGGGAAGCACAGATACGCAGTATTTT.

This rearrangement joins TRBV6-6 to TRBJ1-2; D is ambiguous. The CDR3 extends over 13 amino acids. V lost 3 bases and J lost 5, with 10 bases in between. Germline lookup yields CDR1 MNHNY and CDR2 SVGAGI (reference sequence). This CDR3 is CASSYDRAYGYTF. In nucleotides, the CDR3 is TGTGCCAGCAGTTATGACCGGGCTTATGGCTACACCTTC.

The rearrangement uses TRBV5-1 and TRBJ2-7; D may be TRBD1 (6 bases). In germline, CDR1 is SGHRS, CDR2 YFSETQ. V lost 0 bases and J lost 0, with 19 bases in between. CDR3 length equals 18 residues. CDR3 in DNA: TGCGCCAGCAGCTTGGGACCCTCGTTATCCAGGGGCTCCTACGAGCAGTACTTC. The encoded protein is CASSLGPSLSRGSYEQYF.

V gene TRBV5-1 combines with J gene TRBJ1-5; 10 bases are shared with TRBD1. The trim removed 3 bases at V and 7 bases at J, leaving 4 bases unmatched. Germline V gene lookup returns CDR1 SGHRS and CDR2 YFSETQ. The length of the CDR3 is 14 residues. The CDR3 is CASSSTGGEQPQHF. In DNA form, the CDR3 reads TGCGCCAGCAGCTCGACAGGGGGCGAACAGCCCCAGCATTTT.

This clone occurred once. V gene TRBV7-2 combines with J gene TRBJ2-6; D call uncertain. The CDR3 runs to 15 residues. V shed 2 bases and J shed 4 bases, with 9 bases lying between them. The germline gives CDR1 SGHTA, CDR2 FQGNSA. In DNA form, the CDR3 reads TGTGCCAGCAGCTTAATGGCGACCGGGGCCAACGTCCTGACTTTC. Translated, it gives CASSLMATGANVLTF.

The chain has TRBV27 and TRBJ2-7; the D gene is possibly TRBD1 (5 bases). V dropped 3 bases and J dropped 3 bases, with 21 bases sitting between them. The CDR3 is 17 residues long. Per the germline V gene, CDR1 is MNHEY and CDR2 is SMNVEV (reference sequence). The CDR3 here is CASSFRQSRVLHYEQYF. The CDR3 DNA reads as TGTGCCAGCAGTTTCAGACAGTCCCGTGTCCTCCACTACGAGCAGTACTTC.

This chain joins TRBV11-2 and TRBJ2-5; D uncertain. CDR1 is SGHAT and CDR2 is FQNNGV in the germline V gene. There are 16 residues in the CDR3. The germline V and J ends were trimmed by 0 bases and 5 bases, with 16 bases remaining between them. CDR3 sequence: CASSLDTFAGGETQYF. The CDR3 DNA is TGTGCCAGCAGCTTAGATACTTTTGCTGGTGGGGAGACCCAGTACTTC. Complete variable domain (other parts from reference TRBV11-2 and TRBJ2-5): EAGVAQSPRYKIIEKRQSVAFWCNPISGHATLYWYQQILGQGPKLLIQFQNNGVVDDSQLPKDRFSAERLKGVDSTLKIQPAKLEDSAVYLCASSLDTFAGGETQYFGPGTRLLVL.

The rearrangement uses TRBV6-1 and TRBJ2-1; TRBD2 is a possible D gene (5 bases). V lost 4 bases, J lost 10 bases, and 14 bases lay in between. This CDR3 is 13 amino acids long. Germline values: CDR1 MNHNS, CDR2 SASEGT. The CDR3 DNA reads TGTGCCAGCAGTGCACGCGTAGAGCGGGAGCAGTTCTTC. This translates into CASSARVEREQFF.

The chain uses TRBV14 and TRBJ2-4; TRBD1 matches 10 bases. The CDR3 totals 20 residues. J was trimmed by 0 bases and V by 0 bases; bases with no gene match: 11. Germline CDR1 is SGHDN and CDR2 is FVKESK. The chain's CDR3 is CASSQDGRAGTGVAKNIQYF. CDR3 nucleotide sequence: TGTGCCAGCAGCCAAGATGGGCGTGCGGGGACAGGGGTAGCCAAAAACATTCAGTACTTC.

The genes are TRBV2 and TRBJ1-1, with 10 nucleotides matching TRBD1. The CDR3 length is 13 residues. V was pared by 6 bases and J by 3 bases, with 1 base of the junction left unmatched. The V gene's germline CDR1 is SNHLY and CDR2 FYNNEI. CDR3 bases: TGTGCCAGCAGGGACAGGGGGGACACTGAAGCTTTCTTT. It encodes CASRDRGDTEAFF.

This clone was seen just once. The J gene is TRBJ2-3, the V gene TRBV9; 11 positions match TRBD2. The CDR3 has 16 residues. Germline trimming cut 6 bases from V and 8 bases from J; bases unmatched to any gene: 14. Germline V gene sequence: CDR1 SGDLS, CDR2 YYNGEE. The CDR3 here is CASTRGGTSGRVTQYF. CDR3 nucleotide sequence: TGTGCCAGCACCAGAGGGGGGACTAGCGGTAGAGTTACGCAGTATTTT.

This chain links TRBV5-4 with TRBJ1-2; 7 bases are a match to TRBD1. Germline CDR1 is SGHNT and CDR2 is YYREEE (reference sequence). This CDR3 comprises 16 residues. After removal of 0 bases from V and 4 bases from J, the junction contained 9 bases not matched to a gene. Written as DNA, the CDR3 is TGTGCCAGCAGCTTGGGGGGACAGCCCGGGGTCTATGGCTACACCTTC. It yields the protein CASSLGGQPGVYGYTF.

V is TRBV7-6 and J is TRBJ1-2, with 7 bases that match TRBD1. Germline V gives CDR1 SGHVS, CDR2 FNYEAQ. Trimming removed 5 bases from V and 8 bases from J; junction bases left unmatched: 11. CDR3 length: 14 amino acids. CDR3 nucleotide sequence: TGTGCCAGCAGCCTAGAGACAGGGAGTAGAGGCTACACCTTC. Translated: CASSLETGSRGYTF.

The genes are TRBV7-9 and TRBJ2-5; D gene uncertain. Germline V CDR1 and CDR2: SEHNR, FQNEAQ (reference sequence). This CDR3 has 11 residues. V was trimmed by 7 bases and J by 1 base, leaving 4 bases between them. The CDR3 DNA sequence: TGTGCCAGCACGGGCCAAGAGACCCAGTACTTC. This translates into CASTGQETQYF.